This TCR beta chain was obtained from a study of cytomegalovirus exposure and HLA in healthy donors. Use of 60 Vbeta and 13 Jbeta primers characterized the PCR. Assay: immunoSEQ multiplex PCR; the TCRdb copy retains only in-frame clones and omits some. The data show about 200,000 clones, around 88% seen once. The germline CDR1 and CDR2 sequences are GTSNPN and SVGIG (reference sequence). This CDR3 is built from 14 residues. The V gene lost 4 bases and the J gene lost 4 bases, with 13 bases spanning the gap. The chain employs TRBV30 and TRBJ2-2; D may be TRBD1 (5 bases). The source of this sequence is a woman younger than 45 in good health and CMV-seronegative. Sequences were obtained from PBMCs. The CDR3 here is CAWTGHSTTGELFF. The CDR3 nucleotides are TGTGCCTGGACAGGACACTCAACCACCGGGGAGCTGTTTTTT.